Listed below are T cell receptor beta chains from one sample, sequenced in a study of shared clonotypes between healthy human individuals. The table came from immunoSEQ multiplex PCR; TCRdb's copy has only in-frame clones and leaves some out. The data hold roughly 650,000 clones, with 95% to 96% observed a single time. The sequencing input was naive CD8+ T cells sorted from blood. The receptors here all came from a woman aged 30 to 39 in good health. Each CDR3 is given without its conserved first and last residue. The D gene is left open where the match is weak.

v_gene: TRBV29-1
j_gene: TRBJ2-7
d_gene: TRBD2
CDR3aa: SVEDKREGRYEQY

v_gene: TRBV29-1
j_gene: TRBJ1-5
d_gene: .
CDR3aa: SVVEEGHSNQPQH

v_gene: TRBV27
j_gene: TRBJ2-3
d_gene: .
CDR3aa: ASSLGGSPGVDTQY

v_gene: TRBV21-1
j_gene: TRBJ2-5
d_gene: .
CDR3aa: ASSPRDPWETQY

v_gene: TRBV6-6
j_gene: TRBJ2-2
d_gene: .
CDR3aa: ASSTTGELF

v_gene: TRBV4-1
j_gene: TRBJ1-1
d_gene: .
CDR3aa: ASSQEDERDTEAF

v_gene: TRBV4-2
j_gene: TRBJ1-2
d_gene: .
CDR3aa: ASSQDVGPSYGYT

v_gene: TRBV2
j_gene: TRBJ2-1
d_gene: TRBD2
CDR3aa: ASSQSVSSGYNEQF

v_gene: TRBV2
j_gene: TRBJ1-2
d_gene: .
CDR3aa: ASLRGGYT

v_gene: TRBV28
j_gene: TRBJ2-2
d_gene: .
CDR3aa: ASSLWWSTGELF

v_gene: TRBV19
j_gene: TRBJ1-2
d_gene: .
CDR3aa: ASSIAGQDYT

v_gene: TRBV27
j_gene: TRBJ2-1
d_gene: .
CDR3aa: ASSHREGTYNEQF

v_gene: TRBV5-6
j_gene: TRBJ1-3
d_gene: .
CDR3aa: ASSPDGGVSGNTIY

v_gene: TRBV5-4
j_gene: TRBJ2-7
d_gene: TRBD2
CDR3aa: ASSLLAGGPHYEQY

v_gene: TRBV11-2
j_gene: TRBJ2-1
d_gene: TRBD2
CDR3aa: ASSFQRDYEQF

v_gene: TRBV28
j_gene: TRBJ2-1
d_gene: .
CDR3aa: ASRRLPNNEQF

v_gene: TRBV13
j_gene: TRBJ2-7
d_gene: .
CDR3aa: ASSLSSYEQY

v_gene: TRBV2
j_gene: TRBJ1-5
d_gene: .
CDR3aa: ASSGQVRRSNQPQH

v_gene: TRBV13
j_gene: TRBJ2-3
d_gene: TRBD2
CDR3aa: ASSLGLAGDSDTQY